The 10 T cell receptor beta chains reported below all come from one sample, sequenced in a study of response to subunit inactivated influenza vaccine. TCRdb passed the RT-PCR reads through MiXCR, listing each CDR3 protein once. Among fewer than 750,000 distinct CDR3 sequences, 11% to 15% were seen once, and the ten largest hold 8.5% to 14%. Source: PBMCs from blood, taken approximately 12 days after vaccination. The receptor set was obtained from a man in his fifties or sixties who received an inactivated influenza vaccine.

This clonotype appeared a single time. The chain combines TRBV20-1 with TRBJ2-7, with 12 bases aligning to TRBD2. Trimming at V came to 0 bases and at J to 9 bases, leaving 9 bases not matched to a gene. Per germline, CDR1 DFQATT and CDR2 SNEGSKA (reference sequence). This CDR3 spans 15 amino acids. CDR3: CSAREGLAGPLGQYF. In DNA, the CDR3 is TGCAGTGCTAGAGAAGGACTAGCGGGGCCCCTGGGGCAGTACTTC.

This clonotype has at least ten counts. The chain joins TRBV7-2 to TRBJ2-4; D is undetermined. Germline CDR1 and CDR2: SGHTA and FQGNSA. The CDR3 extends over 13 amino acids. The V end was cut by 1 base, the J end by 4 bases, with 5 bases between. CDR3 coding DNA: TGTGCCAGCAGCTTAGACCCGAAAAACATTCAGTACTTC. This sequence encodes CASSLDPKNIQYF.

V gene TRBV6-2 or TRBV6-3 combines with J gene TRBJ2-1, with 7 positions matching TRBD2. The CDR3 covers 15 residues. After removal of 6 bases from V and 6 bases from J, the junction contained 11 bases not matched to a gene. Germline V gene sequence: CDR1 MNHEY, CDR2 SVGEGT. For the CDR3, the DNA is TGTGCCAGCAGCTTGGGGGGGACTCCTCGCAATGAGCAGTTCTTC. This encodes CASSLGGTPRNEQFF.

This clonotype has a handful of counts. This chain uses TRBV5-1 with TRBJ2-6; unclear D gene. The CDR3 totals 17 residues. CDR1 and CDR2 from the germline V gene are SGHRS and YFSETQ. The germline V and J ends were trimmed by 0 bases and 1 base, with 11 bases remaining between them. As DNA, the CDR3 is TGCGCCAGCAGCTTGGGGACCGTTAGTTCTGGGGCCAACGTCCTGACTTTC. It translates to CASSLGTVSSGANVLTF.

The chain is built from TRBV4-2 and TRBJ2-5; TRBD2 is a possible D gene (7 bases). Germline CDR1 and CDR2: LGHNA and YNFKEQ. V gave up 4 bases and J gave up 1 base, with 16 bases separating them. This CDR3 has 16 amino acids. The DNA of the CDR3 is TGTGCCAGCAGCCGACGGATCGGGGGGCTCCAAGAGACCCAGTACTTC. As protein: CASSRRIGGLQETQYF.

This sequence joins TRBV7-9 and TRBJ2-2; 7 bases map to TRBD1. CDR1 is SEHNR and CDR2 is FQNEAQ in the germline V gene (reference sequence). The junction had 5 bases not matched to a gene; V was cut back by 5 bases and J by 2 bases. CDR3 length: 15 amino acids. The DNA of the CDR3 is TGTGCCAGCAGCCAGGGACAGTTTAACACCGGGGAGCTGTTTTTT. It codes for CASSQGQFNTGELFF.

This clonotype has ten or more counts. V is TRBV5-1 and J is TRBJ2-7; D uncertain. Germline V lookup: CDR1 SGHRS, CDR2 YFSETQ. This CDR3 region has 14 residues. V was clipped by 2 bases and J by 1 base, with 10 bases between them. The CDR3 region has the DNA TGCGCCAGCAGCTTTTCGGTCGGGTCCTACGAGCAGTACTTC. This encodes CASSFSVGSYEQYF.

This clonotype came up a few times. V gene TRBV5-1 combines with J gene TRBJ2-6; D may be TRBD2 (6 bases). V lost 4 bases, J lost 0 bases, and 11 bases lay in between. The CDR3 is 16 amino acids. Germline V CDR1 and CDR2: SGHRS, YFSETQ. The CDR3 reads CASSQGLLSGANVLTF. CDR3 bases: TGCGCCAGCAGCCAGGGACTGCTCTCTGGGGCCAACGTCCTGACTTTC.

The V call is TRBV11-1, the J call TRBJ2-5; 12 bases match TRBD2. CDR3 length: 14 residues. The V gene end was trimmed by 7 bases and the J gene end by 4 bases; junction bases not matched to a gene: 4. CDR1 is SGHAT and CDR2 is FQDESV in the germline V gene (reference sequence). For the CDR3, the DNA is TGTGCCAGCACCGCGACTAGCGGGGGAGAGACCCAGTACTTC. Translating it yields CASTATSGGETQYF.

The gene calls are TRBV5-5 and TRBJ2-7, with 12 bases aligning to TRBD1. The length of the CDR3 is 14 residues. Unmatched junction bases numbered 6, after V lost 5 bases and J lost 6 bases. CDR1 SGHKS and CDR2 YYEKEE come from the germline V gene (reference sequence). DNA of the CDR3: TGTGCCAGCAGACCGGGACAGGGGGCAGGCGAGCAGTACTTC. It yields the protein CASRPGQGAGEQYF.